The clone carrying this TCR beta chain showed up just once. It may be a read error: a sequence one base away is much more abundant. The CDR3 spans 12 residues. The germline gives CDR1 DFQATT, CDR2 SNEGSKA (reference sequence). Conversion of TCR transcripts into cDNA relied on 5'RACE template switching, which added a universal primer site and UMIs. Each CDR3 protein is one row after TCRdb ran MiXCR on the 5' RACE reads. Here the sample spans some 52,000 distinct CDR3 sequences, less than 8.5% being singletons. The data derive from a study of T cells after yellow fever vaccination. Study observations and caveats: One caveat is that FACS-sorted repertoires could contain abundant clonotypes contaminating from the bulk population. Weaker overall, the secondary response nonetheless peaked faster (day 5 versus 15).

This chain links TRBV20-1 with TRBJ2-1; D remains ambiguous. This TCR was sampled from a man aged 18-30 years who received the YFV17D yellow fever vaccine. The source was CD8+ T cells not binding an NS4B(214-222) dextramer, sorted from PBMCs, collected around 45 days after the first yellow fever vaccination. The CDR3 reads CSPRERDREQFF. The CDR3 nucleotides read TGCAGTCCTAGAGAAAGGGATCGGGAGCAGTTCTTC.